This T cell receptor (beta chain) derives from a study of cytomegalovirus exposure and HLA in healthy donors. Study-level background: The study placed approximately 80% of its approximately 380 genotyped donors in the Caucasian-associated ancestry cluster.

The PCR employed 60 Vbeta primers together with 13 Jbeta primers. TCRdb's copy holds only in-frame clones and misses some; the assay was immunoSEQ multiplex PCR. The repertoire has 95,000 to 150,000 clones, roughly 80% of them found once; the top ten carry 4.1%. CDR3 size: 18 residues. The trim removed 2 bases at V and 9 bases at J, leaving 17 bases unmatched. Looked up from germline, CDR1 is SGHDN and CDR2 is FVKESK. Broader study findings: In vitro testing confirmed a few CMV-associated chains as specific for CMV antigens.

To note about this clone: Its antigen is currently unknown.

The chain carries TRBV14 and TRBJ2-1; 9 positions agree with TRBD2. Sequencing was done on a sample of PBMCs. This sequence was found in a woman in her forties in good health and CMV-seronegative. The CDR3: CASSQYAVSGSSQPEQFF. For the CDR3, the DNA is TGTGCCAGCAGCCAATACGCGGTTAGCGGGAGTTCCCAACCTGAGCAGTTCTTC. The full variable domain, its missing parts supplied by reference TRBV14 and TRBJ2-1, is EAGVTQFPSHSVIEKGQTVTLRCDPISGHDNLYWYRRVMGKEIKFLLHFVKESKQDESGMPNNRFLAERTGGTYSTLKVQPAELEDSGVYFCASSQYAVSGSSQPEQFFGPGTRLTVL.